Following are 19 T cell receptor beta chains from one sample sequenced in a study of T-cell reconstitution after alpha-beta-depleted transplantation in children. Researchers prepared the TCRbeta library using unique molecular identifiers, the study reports. TCRdb passed the PCR reads through MiXCR, listing each CDR3 protein once. The repertoire has some 550,000 distinct CDR3 sequences, 20% to 25% of them found once; the top ten carry 12% to 15%. This specimen consisted of PBMCs, mostly from graft donor cells, obtained 360 days after TCRalphabeta/CD19-depleted stem cell transplant. The receptors were gathered from a boy younger than two who had a stem cell transplant for acute myeloid leukemia, so the T cells may come from the graft donor.

The chain recombines TRBV30 with TRBJ2-1; D tentatively fits TRBD1 or TRBD2 (5 bases each). CDR1 is GTSNPN, CDR2 SVGIG, per germline (reference sequence). V lost 3 bases and J 6 bases, leaving 21 bases between the germline ends. This CDR3 contains 16 residues. Here the CDR3 reads CAWRPGAVPRGNEQFF. For the CDR3, the DNA is TGTGCCTGGAGGCCCGGGGCTGTCCCAAGGGGCAATGAGCAGTTCTTC.

This clonotype came up a few times. In DNA form, the CDR3 reads TGTGCCAGCAGGCGGGATTTTACCTACGAGCAGTACGTC. Protein product: CASRRDFTYEQYV. This rearrangement joins TRBV6-2 or TRBV6-3 to TRBJ2-7; D perhaps matches TRBD2 (6 bases). The ends were cut back, 6 bases at V and 2 bases at J, with 11 bases in the middle. The length of the CDR3 is 13 residues. CDR1 MNHEY and CDR2 SVGEGT come from the germline V gene.

The sample holds many counts of this clonotype. The chain joins TRBV6-5 to TRBJ1-5, with TRBD1 identical over 7 bases. J lost 0 bases, V lost 0 bases, and 8 bases had no gene match. The CDR3 has 18 residues. The germline CDR1 and CDR2 sequences are MNHEY and SVGAGI. CDR3 in amino acids: CASSYSGGTVYSNQPQHF. CDR3 bases: TGTGCCAGCAGTTACTCCGGAGGGACAGTTTATAGCAATCAGCCCCAGCATTTT.

The CDR3 nucleotides are TGTGCCACCAGCTGGCGGTTGGGATTCACTGAAGCTTTCTTT. Translating it yields CATSWRLGFTEAFF. The V and J genes are TRBV15 and TRBJ1-1; D not certain. CDR1 is LNHNV and CDR2 is YYDKDF in the germline V gene (reference sequence). The CDR3 length is 14 residues. Trimming cost V 5 bases and J 4 bases, with 14 bases left between them.

The V and J genes are TRBV27 and TRBJ2-2; no reliable D call. Trimming removed 0 bases from V and 2 bases from J, with 7 bases in between. The CDR3 has 15 residues. From germline, CDR1 is MNHEY and CDR2 SMNVEV (reference sequence). The CDR3: CASSLSRLNTGELFF. CDR3 sequence (DNA): TGTGCCAGCAGTTTATCGAGGCTAAACACCGGGGAGCTGTTTTTT.

The chain couples TRBV10-3 to TRBJ2-5; possibly TRBD2 for D (6 bases). From germline, CDR1 is ENHRY and CDR2 SYGVKD. The V end lost 4 bases, the J end lost 5 bases, and 14 bases lay between the germline ends. There are 14 residues in the CDR3. The CDR3 spells CAISAGTGGETQYF. The CDR3 bases are TGTGCCATCAGTGCCGGGACTGGCGGGGAGACCCAGTACTTC.

Turning to this clonotype: A clone one base away is much larger, so this may be a read error. DNA of the CDR3: TGTGCCAGCTGTTTGGAGTGGCAGGGGTCCGCGAACACCGGGGAGCTGTTTTTT. This codes for CASCLEWQGSANTGELFF. The rearrangement uses TRBV2 and TRBJ2-2; D is perhaps TRBD1 (6 bases). The germline V gene has CDR1 SNHLY and CDR2 FYNNEI. The CDR3 is made up of 18 amino acids. The V end lost 8 bases, the J end lost 0 bases, and 22 bases lay between the germline ends. Supplemented by reference TRBV2 and TRBJ2-2, the full variable domain reads EPEVTQTPSHQVTQMGQEVILRCVPISNHLYFYWYRQILGQKVEFLVSFYNNEISEKSEIFDDQFSVERPDGSNFTLKIRSTKLEDSAMYFCASCLEWQGSANTGELFFGEGSRLTVL.

The chain couples TRBV11-2 to TRBJ1-3; D is unresolved. V dropped 0 bases and J dropped 2 bases, with 14 bases sitting between them. The germline gives CDR1 SGHAT, CDR2 FQNNGV. There are 17 residues in the CDR3. The CDR3 DNA reads TGTGCCAGCAGCTTAGATCGGTTACGAGTTACTGGAAACACCATATATTTT. Its protein is CASSLDRLRVTGNTIYF.

This clonotype was observed at least ten times. The chain recombines TRBV20-1 with TRBJ2-3; 7 nucleotides agree with TRBD1. The ends lost 0 bases at V and 0 bases at J; junction bases unmatched: 18. The CDR3 runs to 20 residues. Germline-derived CDR1 and CDR2 are DFQATT and SNEGSKA (reference sequence). CDR3 coding DNA: TGCAGTGCTAGAGAGGGTGGGGTAGGCAGGGGGAAGTTTAGCACAGATACGCAGTATTTT. Translated, it gives CSAREGGVGRGKFSTDTQYF.

This clonotype was seen repeatedly, ten times or more. The chain combines TRBV7-9 with TRBJ2-7, with D perhaps matching TRBD1 (5 bases). The germline V gene has CDR1 SEHNR and CDR2 FQNEAQ (reference sequence). The V gene lost 0 bases and the J gene lost 5 bases, with 11 bases spanning the gap. CDR3 length: 14 amino acids. The CDR3 nucleotides are TGTGCCAGCAGCTTAGCGTCGACAGTCAACGAGCAGTACTTC. The encoded protein is CASSLASTVNEQYF.

This clonotype has a handful of counts. The chain has TRBV29-1 and TRBJ2-2; 9 bases map to TRBD1. This CDR3 spans 14 amino acids. Germline assignment: CDR1 SQVTM and CDR2 ANQGSEA. The ends lost 6 bases at V and 5 bases at J; junction bases unmatched: 7. The CDR3 DNA follows: TGCAGCGTAGCCCGGGACAGGGTGACCGGGGAGCTGTTTTTT. It encodes CSVARDRVTGELFF.

V is TRBV6-1 and J is TRBJ2-3, with D uncertain. This CDR3 is built from 16 residues. CDR1 MNHNS and CDR2 SASEGT come from the germline V gene. V was trimmed by 1 base and J by 1 base, leaving 12 bases between them. The CDR3 sequence is CASSEGRAWGTDTQYF. The CDR3 DNA sequence: TGTGCCAGCAGTGAAGGAAGGGCTTGGGGCACAGATACGCAGTATTTT.

This clonotype was observed a single time. This rearrangement joins TRBV10-2 to TRBJ2-4; D may match TRBD1 or TRBD2 (6 bases each). Trimming stripped 2 bases from V and 7 bases from J, with 9 bases between. The CDR3 contains 13 residues. Germline assignment: CDR1 WSHSY and CDR2 SAAADI. The CDR3 DNA reads as TGCGCCAGCAGTGAGCAGGGGAGGAACATTCAGTACTTC. As protein: CASSEQGRNIQYF.

This sequence joins TRBV10-2 and TRBJ1-2; D gene uncertain. Germline V gene lookup returns CDR1 WSHSY and CDR2 SAAADI. Trimming cost V 4 bases and J 8 bases, with 26 bases left between them. This CDR3 has 17 amino acids. DNA for the CDR3: TGCGCCAGCAGTGCGAGGATTCGTGACACCCCGTCATCGGGCTACACCTTC. Its translation: CASSARIRDTPSSGYTF.

A few counts support this clonotype. The chain joins TRBV6-5 to TRBJ2-1; TRBD2 matches 12 bases. Germline V CDR1 and CDR2: MNHEY, SVGAGI. CDR3 length: 15 residues. The junction had 3 bases not matched to a gene; V was cut back by 5 bases and J by 4 bases. CDR3 coding DNA: TGTGCCAGCAGTACTAGCGGGGGGTTTTACAATGAGCAGTTCTTC. It encodes CASSTSGGFYNEQFF.

This clonotype was seen at least ten times. The chain is built from TRBV29-1 and TRBJ2-1; 8 positions match TRBD1. In germline, CDR1 is SQVTM, CDR2 ANQGSEA. The J segment lost 2 bases and the V segment lost 3 bases, leaving 3 bases of the junction unmatched. This CDR3 region has 14 residues. The CDR3 reads CSVDQGQAYNEQFF. The CDR3 DNA reads as TGCAGCGTTGATCAGGGACAGGCCTACAATGAGCAGTTCTTC.

The table lists this clonotype with a few counts. This rearrangement joins TRBV12-3 or TRBV12-4 to TRBJ2-7; 7 bases map to TRBD1. The CDR3 runs 13 residues. Trimming at V came to 3 bases and at J to 6 bases, leaving 5 bases not matched to a gene. The CDR3 bases are TGTGCCAGCAGTTTTCGGGCAGGGGGCGAGCAGTACGTC. Protein: CASSFRAGGEQYV.

Only a few counts were recorded for this clonotype. The rearrangement links TRBV20-1 to TRBJ2-4; D uncertain. The germline CDR1 and CDR2 sequences are DFQATT and SNEGSKA (reference sequence). This CDR3 has 11 residues. The V end lost 0 bases, the J end lost 12 bases, and 9 bases lay between the germline ends. As DNA, the CDR3 is TGCAGTGCTAGAGATCTGGTGAATCAGTACTTC. Its protein product is CSARDLVNQYF.

In this sample, this clonotype turned up a few times. The chain links TRBV4-2 to TRBJ2-4; 8 bases fit TRBD2. The germline CDR1 and CDR2 sequences are LGHNA and YNFKEQ. The CDR3 contains 16 residues. J was trimmed by 7 bases and V by 0 bases; bases with no gene match: 8. Here the CDR3 DNA reads TGTGCCAGCAGCCAAGATAGGCGACTAGCGTTGAACATTCAGTACTTC. This translates into CASSQDRRLALNIQYF.